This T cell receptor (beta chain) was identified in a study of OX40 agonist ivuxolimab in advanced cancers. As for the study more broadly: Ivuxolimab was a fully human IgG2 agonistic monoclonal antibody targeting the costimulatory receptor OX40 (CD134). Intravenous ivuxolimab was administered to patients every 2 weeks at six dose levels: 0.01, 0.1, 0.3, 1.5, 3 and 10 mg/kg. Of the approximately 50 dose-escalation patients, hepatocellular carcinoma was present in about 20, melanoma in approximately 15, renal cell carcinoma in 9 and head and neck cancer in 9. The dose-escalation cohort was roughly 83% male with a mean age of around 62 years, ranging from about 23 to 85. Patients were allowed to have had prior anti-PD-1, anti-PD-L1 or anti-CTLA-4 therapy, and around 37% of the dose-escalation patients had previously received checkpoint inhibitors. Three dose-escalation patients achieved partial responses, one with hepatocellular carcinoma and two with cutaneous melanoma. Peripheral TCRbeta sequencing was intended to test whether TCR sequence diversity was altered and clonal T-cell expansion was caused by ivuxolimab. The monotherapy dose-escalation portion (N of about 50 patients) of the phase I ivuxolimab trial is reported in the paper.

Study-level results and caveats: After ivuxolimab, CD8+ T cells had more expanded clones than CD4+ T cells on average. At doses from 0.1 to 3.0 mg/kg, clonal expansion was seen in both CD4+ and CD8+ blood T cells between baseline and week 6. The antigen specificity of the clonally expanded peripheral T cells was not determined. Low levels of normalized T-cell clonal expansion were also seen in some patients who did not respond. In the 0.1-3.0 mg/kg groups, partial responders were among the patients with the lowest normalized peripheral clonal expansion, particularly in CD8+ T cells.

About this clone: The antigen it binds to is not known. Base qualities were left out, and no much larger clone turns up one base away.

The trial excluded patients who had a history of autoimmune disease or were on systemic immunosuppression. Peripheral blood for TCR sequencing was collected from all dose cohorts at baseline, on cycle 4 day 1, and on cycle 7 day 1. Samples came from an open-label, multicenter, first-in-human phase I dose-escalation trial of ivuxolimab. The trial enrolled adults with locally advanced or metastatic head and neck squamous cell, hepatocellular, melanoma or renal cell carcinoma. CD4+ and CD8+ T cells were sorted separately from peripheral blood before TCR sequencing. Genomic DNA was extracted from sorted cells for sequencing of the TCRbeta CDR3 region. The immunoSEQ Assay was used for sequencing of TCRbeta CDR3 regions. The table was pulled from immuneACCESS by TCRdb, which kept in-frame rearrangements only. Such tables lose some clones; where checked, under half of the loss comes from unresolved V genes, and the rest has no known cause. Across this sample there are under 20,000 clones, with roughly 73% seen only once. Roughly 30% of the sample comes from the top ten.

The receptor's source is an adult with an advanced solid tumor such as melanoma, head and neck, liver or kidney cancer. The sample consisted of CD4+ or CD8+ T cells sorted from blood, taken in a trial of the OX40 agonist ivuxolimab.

The base sequence is TGTGCCAGCAGTTTAGCCCCCCCATACAATGAGCAGTTCTTC. Its translation is CASSLAPPYNEQFF. The chain couples TRBV27 to TRBJ2-1; there is no confident call for the D gene. Reading from cysteine to phenylalanine, the CDR3 counts 14 amino acids. The kept DNA is CDR3 alone, 42 bases in frame from the first base. The germline V gene encodes CDR1 MNHEY and CDR2 SMNVEV (reference sequence). Relative to germline, V is 2 bases shorter and J is 4 bases shorter, with 9 bases between their ends.